This is a list of T cell receptor beta chains from one sample in a study of OX40 agonist ivuxolimab in advanced cancers. Sequencing was performed with immunoSEQ multiplex PCR; in TCRdb, only in-frame clones are kept and a portion is missing. The sample consists of around 140,000 clones, roughly 91% of them appearing once. The sample was CD4+ or CD8+ T cells sorted from blood, taken in a trial of the OX40 agonist ivuxolimab. These receptors originate from an adult with an advanced solid tumor such as melanoma, head and neck, liver or kidney cancer. Both conserved end residues are part of each CDR3. D genes are given only for firm matches. Some rows have no size entry. The others give once, few or many, or a class for an expanded clone.

d_gene: NA; v_gene: TRBV2; abundance: NA; j_gene: TRBJ1-2; CDR3nt: TGTGCCAGCATCGGACAGACTTATGGCTACACCTTC; CDR3aa: CASIGQTYGYTF
d_gene: TRBD1; v_gene: TRBV7-8; abundance: once; j_gene: TRBJ1-5; CDR3nt: TGTGCCAGCAGCACCCGACAGGGTTTAAGCAATCAGCCCCAGCATTTT; CDR3aa: CASSTRQGLSNQPQHF
d_gene: NA; v_gene: TRBV6-5; abundance: once; j_gene: TRBJ1-4; CDR3nt: TGTGCCAGCAGTTACTCCGGGACCCCAAATGAAAAACTGTTTTTT; CDR3aa: CASSYSGTPNEKLFF
d_gene: NA; v_gene: TRBV6-5; abundance: NA; j_gene: TRBJ2-7; CDR3nt: TGTGCCAGCAGTTACTCTACAACTAGCTCCTACGAGCAGTACTTC; CDR3aa: CASSYSTTSSYEQYF
d_gene: TRBD1; v_gene: TRBV7-2; abundance: NA; j_gene: TRBJ2-2; CDR3nt: TGTGCCAGCACAGTCGTCGGACAGGGGTTGAAGACCGGGGAGCTGTTTTTT; CDR3aa: CASTVVGQGLKTGELFF
d_gene: NA; v_gene: TRBV7-2; abundance: NA; j_gene: TRBJ1-1; CDR3nt: TGTGCCAGCATCGCGACCCGGGCCCCCAACACTGAAGCTTTCTTT; CDR3aa: CASIATRAPNTEAFF
d_gene: NA; v_gene: TRBV7-2; abundance: NA; j_gene: TRBJ1-1; CDR3nt: TGTGCCAGCAGCTCCTACGGACCGTCTGAAGCTTTCTTT; CDR3aa: CASSSYGPSEAFF
d_gene: NA; v_gene: TRBV28; abundance: once; j_gene: TRBJ1-2; CDR3nt: TGTGCCAGCAAGGGATACTATGGCTACACCTTC; CDR3aa: CASKGYYGYTF
d_gene: TRBD2; v_gene: TRBV19; abundance: NA; j_gene: TRBJ2-5; CDR3nt: TGTGCCAGTAGTCCGGGAGGCAGTCAAGAGACCCAGTACTTC; CDR3aa: CASSPGGSQETQYF
d_gene: TRBD1; v_gene: TRBV9; abundance: NA; j_gene: TRBJ2-2; CDR3nt: TGTGCCAGCAGCCCACAGGGGGGACACACCGGGGAGCTGTTTTTT; CDR3aa: CASSPQGGHTGELFF
d_gene: TRBD1; v_gene: TRBV5-1; abundance: once; j_gene: TRBJ1-3; CDR3nt: TGCGCCAGCAGGCCGGGACAGTCTGGAAACACCATATATTTT; CDR3aa: CASRPGQSGNTIYF
d_gene: TRBD1; v_gene: TRBV7-2; abundance: NA; j_gene: TRBJ2-7; CDR3nt: TGTGCCAGCAGCCGCCGACAGGGCGGCTACGAGCAGTACTTC; CDR3aa: CASSRRQGGYEQYF
d_gene: NA; v_gene: TRBV19; abundance: NA; j_gene: TRBJ2-7; CDR3nt: TGTGCCAGTAGTCGGAGTCCCCAGGGGAATACCTACGAGCAGTACTTC; CDR3aa: CASSRSPQGNTYEQYF
d_gene: NA; v_gene: TRBV28; abundance: NA; j_gene: TRBJ2-7; CDR3nt: TGTGCCAGCAGTTTCGGGCCCTACGAGCAGTACTTC; CDR3aa: CASSFGPYEQYF
d_gene: NA; v_gene: TRBV6-5; abundance: NA; j_gene: TRBJ1-2; CDR3nt: TGTGCCAGCAGTTACACATCAAGAGCTACAAAAGGCTACACCTTC; CDR3aa: CASSYTSRATKGYTF
d_gene: TRBD1; v_gene: TRBV19; abundance: NA; j_gene: TRBJ1-6; CDR3nt: TGTGCCAGTAGCGAGGGACAGGCTCGGGGTTCACCCCTCCACTTT; CDR3aa: CASSEGQARGSPLHF
d_gene: NA; v_gene: TRBV6-1; abundance: NA; j_gene: TRBJ2-5; CDR3nt: TGTGCCAGCAGTCCCCAAGAGACCCAGTACTTC; CDR3aa: CASSPQETQYF
d_gene: NA; v_gene: TRBV6-5; abundance: NA; j_gene: TRBJ1-2; CDR3nt: TGTGCCAGCAGTTATCTCGACTATGGCTACACCTTC; CDR3aa: CASSYLDYGYTF
d_gene: NA; v_gene: TRBV9; abundance: NA; j_gene: TRBJ2-7; CDR3nt: TGTGCCAGCAGATGGGACGGTGCTCGGGGCTACGAGCAGTACTTC; CDR3aa: CASRWDGARGYEQYF
d_gene: TRBD1; v_gene: TRBV10-3; abundance: NA; j_gene: TRBJ2-3; CDR3nt: TGTGCCATCAGTGAGGTGGTCAGGGGGATTTCAGATACGCAGTATTTT; CDR3aa: CAISEVVRGISDTQYF
d_gene: NA; v_gene: TRBV7-2; abundance: NA; j_gene: TRBJ1-2; CDR3nt: TGTGCCAGCACCAGTCGGGGAAACTATGGCTACACCTTC; CDR3aa: CASTSRGNYGYTF
d_gene: NA; v_gene: TRBV28; abundance: NA; j_gene: TRBJ2-5; CDR3nt: TGTGCCAGCAGTTTATGGGCAGGGCTTCAAGAGACCCAGTACTTC; CDR3aa: CASSLWAGLQETQYF
d_gene: NA; v_gene: TRBV27; abundance: NA; j_gene: TRBJ1-1; CDR3nt: TGTGCCAGCAGTCCAGTCTCAGAGGGGTTAGCTTTCTTT; CDR3aa: CASSPVSEGLAFF
d_gene: NA; v_gene: TRBV9; abundance: NA; j_gene: TRBJ2-7; CDR3nt: TGTGCCAGCAGCGCCGGGGGCCTGGGATCCTACGAGCAGTACTTC; CDR3aa: CASSAGGLGSYEQYF